The rows below give T cell receptor beta chains drawn from one sample of a study of T cells in Graves' hyperthyroidism and ophthalmopathy. TCRdb re-analysed the multiplex PCR reads in MiXCR, keeping a single row per CDR3 protein. The repertoire holds fewer than 750,000 distinct CDR3 sequences, with around 42% as singletons. Sequenced sample: peripheral blood or thyroid tissue (not recorded which). The receptors originated from a young woman with Graves' hyperthyroidism. The CDR3 runs from the conserved cysteine through the conserved F or W. Each record gives: D gene, V gene, clone size, J gene, CDR3 DNA, CDR3 protein. The D gene is left open where the match is weak. For some rows the clone size is stated as once, few or many, or as a class when expanded; others skip it.

TRBD2,TRBV14,.,TRBJ2-3,TGTGCCAGCAGCCAAGATCCAAGGCTAGCGGGAGGCACAGATACGCAGTATTTT,CASSQDPRLAGGTDTQYF
.,TRBV6-1,few,TRBJ1-1,TGTGCCAGCAGGCAGGAGTTGAACACTGAAGCTTTCTTT,CASRQELNTEAFF
.,TRBV7-8,.,TRBJ2-2,TGTGCCAGCAGCTTAGACCCTGCCAGGGAGGACACCGGGGAGCTGTTTTTT,CASSLDPAREDTGELFF
TRBD1,TRBV7-2,many,TRBJ2-7,TGTGCCAGCAGCTTCAGGGGGGAGCAGTACTTC,CASSFRGEQYF
.,TRBV7-2,many,TRBJ1-2,TGTGCCAGCAGCCAGGACCGATACTATGGCTACACCTTC,CASSQDRYYGYTF
.,TRBV29-1,.,TRBJ2-5,TGCAGCCTTGAGGTAGAGACCCAGTACTTC,CSLEVETQYF
TRBD1,TRBV6-6,many,TRBJ1-1,TGTGCCAGCAGGACGTACAGGGGAGTCCCTTTCCGGAAGGGTGAAGCTTTCTTT,CASRTYRGVPFRKGEAFF
.,TRBV7-7,many,TRBJ2-2,TGTGCCAGCAGCTTAGCTTCAAACACCGGGGAGCTGTTTTTT,CASSLASNTGELFF
TRBD2,TRBV20-1,many,TRBJ2-5,TGCAGTGCTAGAGGGGGGGGTCGGGAGACCCAGTACTTC,CSARGGGRETQYF
TRBD2,TRBV2,.,TRBJ2-3,TGTGCCAGCAAATCGGGACTAGGGAATGAGCAGTATTTT,CASKSGLGNEQYF
.,TRBV2,.,TRBJ2-7,TGTACCAGCAGTTACTCGACTGTGGGCTTCGAGCAGTACTTC,CTSSYSTVGFEQYF
TRBD2,TRBV20-1,many,TRBJ2-5,TGCAGTGCCAGGTCTAGCGGGAGGGCCGAGACCCAGTACTTC,CSARSSGRAETQYF
TRBD2,TRBV10-2,.,TRBJ2-7,TGCGCCAGCAGTGAGTCGCGTCTAGCGGGAGGTCGCGAGCAGTACTTC,CASSESRLAGGREQYF
TRBD2,TRBV7-9,.,TRBJ2-3,TGTGCCAGCAGGGGGGAGGGCCCCACAGATACGCAGTATTTT,CASRGEGPTDTQYF
.,TRBV10-3,.,TRBJ2-7,TGTGCCACCGAGGGAGGACTTTACGAGCAGTACTTC,CATEGGLYEQYF
.,TRBV15,few,TRBJ1-4,TGTGCCACCAGCCCGACTCAGGGGACTATTAATGAAAAACTGTTTTTT,CATSPTQGTINEKLFF
TRBD1,TRBV2,.,TRBJ1-2,TGTGCCAGCAGTGACGGGACAGGAATAGTAGGTGGCTACACCTTC,CASSDGTGIVGGYTF
.,TRBV10-2,.,TRBJ1-2,TGCGCCAGCAGTGAGTCAATCTGGGATTTCTACACCTTC,CASSESIWDFYTF
.,TRBV29-1,once,TRBJ2-6,TGCAGCGTCGCCTGGGGGAACTCTGGGGCCAACGTCCTGACTTTC,CSVAWGNSGANVLTF
.,TRBV2,.,TRBJ2-7,TGTGCCAGCAGTGCCGCTTCCTACGAGCAGTACTTC,CASSAASYEQYF
TRBD1,TRBV2,many,TRBJ1-6,TGTGCCAGCAAAAACGACAGGGCCGATAATTCACCCCTCCACTTT,CASKNDRADNSPLHF
TRBD1,TRBV5-1,many,TRBJ1-2,TGCGCCAGCAGCTTGGGGGACAGCGCTTATGGCTACACCTTC,CASSLGDSAYGYTF
TRBD1,TRBV29-1,.,TRBJ1-1,TGCAGCGTTTACGGGACAGGGAAGAACACTGAAGCTTTCTTT,CSVYGTGKNTEAFF
.,TRBV4-1,.,TRBJ2-2,TGCGCCAGCAGCCAAGAATCGCCCCTCCTAGCAAGTGAGCTGTTTTTT,CASSQESPLLASELFF
.,TRBV6-5,many,TRBJ2-2,TGTGCCAGCAGGCCTCGCCCGGACACCGGGGAGCTGTTTTTT,CASRPRPDTGELFF
TRBD1,TRBV12-3/TRBV12-4,.,TRBJ1-2,TGTGCCAGCAGTACAGACAGGGTTTGGGTCTATGGCTACACCTTC,CASSTDRVWVYGYTF
.,TRBV7-9,.,TRBJ2-7,TGTGCCAGCAGCTTAGGTCGGACAGTCCCCTACAATGAGCAGTACTTC,CASSLGRTVPYNEQYF
.,TRBV4-1,many,TRBJ1-6,TGCGCCAGCAGCCAAGCGTGGGAGGGTTATAATTCACCCCTCCACTTT,CASSQAWEGYNSPLHF
.,TRBV29-1,few,TRBJ2-1,TGCAGCGTTGCCCCCTACAATGAGCAGTTCTTC,CSVAPYNEQFF
.,TRBV20-1,once,TRBJ1-1,TGCAGTGCCAGCAGAATTACGACAGGCAACACTGAAGCTTTCTTT,CSASRITTGNTEAFF
.,TRBV7-3,many,TRBJ2-2,TGTGCCAGCAGCTTGGGGAGTTTCGAGGGGCCCACCGGGGAGCTGTTTTTT,CASSLGSFEGPTGELFF
.,TRBV20-1,many,TRBJ1-1,TGCAGTGCTAGCAGAGATTGGGGGGCTTTCTTT,CSASRDWGAFF
TRBD1,TRBV4-3,.,TRBJ2-7,TGCGCCAGCAGCCGGGACAGGGGCGACTCCTACGAGCAGTACTTC,CASSRDRGDSYEQYF
TRBD1,TRBV29-1,many,TRBJ1-2,TGCAGCGTCCTTGAAGAGGTCAGGGGGGAAACCCTTAGCTACACCTTC,CSVLEEVRGETLSYTF
TRBD1,TRBV6-5,many,TRBJ1-1,TGTGCCAGCAGACAAAGACAGGGTTGGACTGAAGCTTTCTTT,CASRQRQGWTEAFF
.,TRBV7-3,many,TRBJ2-6,TGTGCCAGCAGCTTAATACGGGGTTCTGGGGCCAACGTCCTGACTTTC,CASSLIRGSGANVLTF
.,TRBV20-1,.,TRBJ1-2,TGCAGGGACTTGGGGGGAACTTCCTATGGCTACACCTTC,CRDLGGTSYGYTF
TRBD1,TRBV6-2/TRBV6-3,.,TRBJ2-5,TGTGCCAGCAGTTACTTCTTTGGTGACAGGGTGAAAGAGACCCAGTACTTC,CASSYFFGDRVKETQYF
.,TRBV11-2,.,TRBJ2-7,TGTGCCAGCAGCTTCCCAGACGGCGGTTCCTACGAGCAGTACTTC,CASSFPDGGSYEQYF
TRBD1,TRBV24-1,many,TRBJ2-2,TGTGCCACCAGTGATTCGGACAGGGGGCGCGCCGGGGAGCTGTTTTTT,CATSDSDRGRAGELFF
TRBD2,TRBV24-1,few,TRBJ2-3,TGTGCCACCAGTGAAGCTGGGACTAGCGGGAGGTTGGAAGATACGCAGTATTTT,CATSEAGTSGRLEDTQYF
.,TRBV10-3,.,TRBJ2-1,TGTGCCATCGAGGATGAGGTCCTTGGGTATGAGCAGTTCTTC,CAIEDEVLGYEQFF
.,TRBV7-9,.,TRBJ1-4,TGTGCCAGCAGCCCAAAGTCCGGGATTAATGAAAAACTGTTTTTT,CASSPKSGINEKLFF
.,TRBV7-2,once,TRBJ2-1,TGTGCCAGCGGCTCCAGTATAAGCTCCTACAATGAGCAGTTCTTC,CASGSSISSYNEQFF